This T cell receptor (beta chain) was recorded in a study of CD8 T cells in Susac syndrome. Whole-study context: Treatment at blood withdrawal was none, corticosteroids, or intravenous immunoglobulin alone in Susac syndrome patients. Findings and limits, study-wide: Across the total CD8+ repertoires, about 15 Susac-specific public clones were detected, and across the CD8+ TEMRA repertoires, roughly five such clones were detected.

Isolation of CD8+ and CD4+ T cells was performed negatively, whereas enrichment of TEMRA cells was done by FACS. Roughly 0.45 to 1 ug RNA was reverse transcribed with random hexamers. From the immunoSEQ multiplex PCR reads, TCRdb called clonotypes with MiXCR, one entry per CDR3 protein. Here the sample spans approximately 80,000 distinct CDR3 sequences, less than 95% being singletons. Note on this clonotype: Its antigen is unidentified.

The length of the CDR3 is 13 residues. Per the germline V gene, CDR1 is SGHRS and CDR2 is YFSETQ. V gave up 3 bases and J gave up 3 bases, with 10 bases separating them. The gene calls are TRBV5-1 and TRBJ2-7; maybe TRBD2 (6 bases). This receptor was taken from a human donor with Susac syndrome. The source material was CD8+ T cells from PBMCs. The CDR3 reads CASSWASDYEQYF. CDR3 bases: TGCGCCAGCAGCTGGGCTAGCGACTACGAGCAGTACTTC.